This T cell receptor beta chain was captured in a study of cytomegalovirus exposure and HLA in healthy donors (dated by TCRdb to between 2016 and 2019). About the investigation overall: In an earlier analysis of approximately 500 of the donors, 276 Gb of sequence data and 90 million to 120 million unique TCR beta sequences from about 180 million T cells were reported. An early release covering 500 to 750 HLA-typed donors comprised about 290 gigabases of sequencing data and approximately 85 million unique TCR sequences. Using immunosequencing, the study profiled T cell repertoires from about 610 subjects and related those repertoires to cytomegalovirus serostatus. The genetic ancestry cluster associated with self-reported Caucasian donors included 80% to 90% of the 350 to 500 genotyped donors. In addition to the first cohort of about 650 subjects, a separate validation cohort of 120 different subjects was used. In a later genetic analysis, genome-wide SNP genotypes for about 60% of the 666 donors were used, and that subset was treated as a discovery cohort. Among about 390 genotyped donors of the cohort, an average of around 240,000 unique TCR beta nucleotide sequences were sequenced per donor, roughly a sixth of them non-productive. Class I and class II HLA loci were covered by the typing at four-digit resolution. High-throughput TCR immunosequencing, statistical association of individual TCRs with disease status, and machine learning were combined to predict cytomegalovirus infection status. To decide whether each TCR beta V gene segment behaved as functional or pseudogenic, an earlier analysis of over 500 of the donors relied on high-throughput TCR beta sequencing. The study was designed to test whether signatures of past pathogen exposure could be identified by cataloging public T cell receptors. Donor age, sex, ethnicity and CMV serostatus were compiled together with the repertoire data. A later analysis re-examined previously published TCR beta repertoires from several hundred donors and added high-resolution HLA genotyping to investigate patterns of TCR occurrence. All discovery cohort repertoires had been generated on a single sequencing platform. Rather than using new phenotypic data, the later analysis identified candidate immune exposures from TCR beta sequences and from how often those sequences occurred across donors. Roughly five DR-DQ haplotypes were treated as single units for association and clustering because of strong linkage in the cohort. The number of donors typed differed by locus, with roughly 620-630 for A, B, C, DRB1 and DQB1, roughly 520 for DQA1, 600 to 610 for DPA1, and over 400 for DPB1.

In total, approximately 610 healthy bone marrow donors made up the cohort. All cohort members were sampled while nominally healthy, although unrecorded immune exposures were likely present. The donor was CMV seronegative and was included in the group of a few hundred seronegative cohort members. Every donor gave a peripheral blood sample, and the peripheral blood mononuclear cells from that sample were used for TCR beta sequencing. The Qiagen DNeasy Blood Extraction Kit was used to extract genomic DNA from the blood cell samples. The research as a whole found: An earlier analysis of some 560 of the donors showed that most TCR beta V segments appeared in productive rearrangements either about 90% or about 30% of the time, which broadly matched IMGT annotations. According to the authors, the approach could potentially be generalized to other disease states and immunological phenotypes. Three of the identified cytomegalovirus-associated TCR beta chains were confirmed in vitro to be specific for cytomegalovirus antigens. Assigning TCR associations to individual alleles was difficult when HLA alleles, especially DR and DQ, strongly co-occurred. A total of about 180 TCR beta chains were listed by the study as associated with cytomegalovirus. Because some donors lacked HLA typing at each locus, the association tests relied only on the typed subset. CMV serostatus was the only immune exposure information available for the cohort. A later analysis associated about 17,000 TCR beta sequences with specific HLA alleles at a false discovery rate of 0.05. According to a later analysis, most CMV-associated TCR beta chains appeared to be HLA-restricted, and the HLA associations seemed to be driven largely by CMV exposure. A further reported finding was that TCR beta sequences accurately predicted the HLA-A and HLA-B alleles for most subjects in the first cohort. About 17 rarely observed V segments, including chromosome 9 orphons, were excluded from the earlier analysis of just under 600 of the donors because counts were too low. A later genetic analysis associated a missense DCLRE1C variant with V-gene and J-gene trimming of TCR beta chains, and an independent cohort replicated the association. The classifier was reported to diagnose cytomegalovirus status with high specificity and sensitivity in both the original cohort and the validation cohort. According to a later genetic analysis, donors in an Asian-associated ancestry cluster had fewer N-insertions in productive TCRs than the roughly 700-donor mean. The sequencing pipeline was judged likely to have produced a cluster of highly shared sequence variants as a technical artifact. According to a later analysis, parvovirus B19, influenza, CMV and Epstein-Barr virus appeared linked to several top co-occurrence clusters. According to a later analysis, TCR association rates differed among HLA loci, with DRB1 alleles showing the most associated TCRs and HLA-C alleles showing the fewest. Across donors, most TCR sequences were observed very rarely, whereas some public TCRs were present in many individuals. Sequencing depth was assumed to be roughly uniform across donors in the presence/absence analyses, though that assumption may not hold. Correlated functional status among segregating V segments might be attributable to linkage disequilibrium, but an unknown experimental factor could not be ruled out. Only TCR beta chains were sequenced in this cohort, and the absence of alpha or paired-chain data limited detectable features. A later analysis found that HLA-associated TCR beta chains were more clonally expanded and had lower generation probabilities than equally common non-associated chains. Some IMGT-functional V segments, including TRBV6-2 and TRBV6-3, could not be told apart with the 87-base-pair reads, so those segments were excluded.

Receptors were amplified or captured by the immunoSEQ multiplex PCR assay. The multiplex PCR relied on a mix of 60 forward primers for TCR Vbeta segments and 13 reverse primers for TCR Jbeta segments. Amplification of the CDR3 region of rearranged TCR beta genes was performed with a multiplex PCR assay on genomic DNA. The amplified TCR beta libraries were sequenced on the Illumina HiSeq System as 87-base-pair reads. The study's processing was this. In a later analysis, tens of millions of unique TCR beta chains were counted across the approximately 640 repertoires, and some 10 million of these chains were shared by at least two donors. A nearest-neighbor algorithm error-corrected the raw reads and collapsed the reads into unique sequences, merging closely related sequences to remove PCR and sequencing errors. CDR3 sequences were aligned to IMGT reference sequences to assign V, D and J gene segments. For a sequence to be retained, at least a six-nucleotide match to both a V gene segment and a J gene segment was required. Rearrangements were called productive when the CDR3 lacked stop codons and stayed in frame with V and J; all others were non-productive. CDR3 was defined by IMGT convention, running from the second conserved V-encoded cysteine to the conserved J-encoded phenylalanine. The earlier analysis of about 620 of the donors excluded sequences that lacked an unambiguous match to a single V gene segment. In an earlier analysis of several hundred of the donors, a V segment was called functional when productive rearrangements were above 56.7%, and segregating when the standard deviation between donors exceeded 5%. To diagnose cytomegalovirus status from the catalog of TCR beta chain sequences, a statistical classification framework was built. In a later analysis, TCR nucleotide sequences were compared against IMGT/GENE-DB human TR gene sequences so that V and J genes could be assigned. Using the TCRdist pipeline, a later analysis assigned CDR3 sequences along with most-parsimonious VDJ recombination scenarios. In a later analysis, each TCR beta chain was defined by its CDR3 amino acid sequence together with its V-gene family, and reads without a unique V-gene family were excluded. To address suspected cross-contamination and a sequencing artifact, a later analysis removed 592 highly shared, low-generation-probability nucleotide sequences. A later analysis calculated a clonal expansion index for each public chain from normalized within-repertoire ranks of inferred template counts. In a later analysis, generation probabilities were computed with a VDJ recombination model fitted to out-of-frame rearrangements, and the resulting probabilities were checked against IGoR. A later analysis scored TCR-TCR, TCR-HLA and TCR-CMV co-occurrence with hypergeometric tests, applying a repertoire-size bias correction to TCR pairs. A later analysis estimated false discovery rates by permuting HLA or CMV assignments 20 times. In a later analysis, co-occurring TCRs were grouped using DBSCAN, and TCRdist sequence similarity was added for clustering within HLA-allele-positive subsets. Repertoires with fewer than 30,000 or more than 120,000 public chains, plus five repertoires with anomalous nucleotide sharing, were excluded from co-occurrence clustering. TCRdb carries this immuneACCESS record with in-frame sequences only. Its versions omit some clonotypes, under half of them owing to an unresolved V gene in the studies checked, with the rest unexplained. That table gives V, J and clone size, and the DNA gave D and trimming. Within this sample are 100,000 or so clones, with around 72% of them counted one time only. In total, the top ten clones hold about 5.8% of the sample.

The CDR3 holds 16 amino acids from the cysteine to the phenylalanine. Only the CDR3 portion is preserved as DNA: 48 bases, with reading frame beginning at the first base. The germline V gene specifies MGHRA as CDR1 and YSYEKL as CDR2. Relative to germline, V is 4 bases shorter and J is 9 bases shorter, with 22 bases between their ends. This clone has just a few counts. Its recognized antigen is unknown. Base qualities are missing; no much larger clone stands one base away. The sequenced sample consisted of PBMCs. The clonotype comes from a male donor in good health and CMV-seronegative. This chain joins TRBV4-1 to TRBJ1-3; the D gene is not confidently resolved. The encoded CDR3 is CASSRVFMRNVSTIYF. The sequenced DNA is TGCGCCAGCAGCCGTGTCTTTATGCGCAATGTCTCCACCATATATTTT.